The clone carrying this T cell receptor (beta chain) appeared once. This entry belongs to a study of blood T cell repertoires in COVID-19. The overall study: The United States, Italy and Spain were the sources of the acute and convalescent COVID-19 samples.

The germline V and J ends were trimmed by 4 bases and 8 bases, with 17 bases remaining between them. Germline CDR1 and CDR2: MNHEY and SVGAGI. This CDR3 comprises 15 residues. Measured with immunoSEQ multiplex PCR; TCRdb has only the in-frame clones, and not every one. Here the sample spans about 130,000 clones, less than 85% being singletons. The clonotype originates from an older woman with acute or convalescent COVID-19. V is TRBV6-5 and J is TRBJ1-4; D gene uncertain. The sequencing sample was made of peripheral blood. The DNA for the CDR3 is TGTGCCAGCAGTTTGGCTTCGAGGCGGGAGGAAAAACTGTTTTTT. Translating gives CASSLASRREEKLFF.